This is a list of T cell receptor beta chains from one sample in a study of sequential checkpoint blockade in melanoma. The repertoire was sequenced with immunoSEQ multiplex PCR; TCRdb's copy has only in-frame clones and lacks some. The data show about 18,000 clones, about 25% seen once. The sample was tumor tissue (inferred from file names), taken from a patient given nivolumab and ipilimumab in sequence. Receptors originate from a human donor with melanoma. Both conserved end residues are part of each CDR3. A D gene is named only where the DNA matches it firmly. For some rows the clone size is stated as once, few or many, or as a class when expanded; others skip it.

V gene: TRBV2; clone size: few; D gene: TRBD1; J gene: TRBJ2-1; CDR3 protein: CASSRGTGNNEQFF; CDR3 DNA: TGTGCCAGCAGTCGAGGGACAGGTAACAATGAGCAGTTCTTC
V gene: TRBV7-6; clone size: -; D gene: -; J gene: TRBJ1-4; CDR3 protein: CASSQVGQATNEKLFF; CDR3 DNA: TGTGCCAGCAGCCAAGTCGGGCAGGCAACTAATGAAAAACTGTTTTTT
V gene: TRBV11-3; clone size: -; D gene: -; J gene: TRBJ2-7; CDR3 protein: CASSLSDMGPDEQYF; CDR3 DNA: TGTGCCAGCAGCTTGTCCGATATGGGGCCCGACGAGCAGTACTTC
V gene: TRBV6-8; clone size: few; D gene: -; J gene: TRBJ1-5; CDR3 protein: CASSYSSNQPQHF; CDR3 DNA: TGTGCCAGCAGTTACTCGAGTAATCAGCCCCAGCATTTT
V gene: TRBV11-3; clone size: many; D gene: TRBD1; J gene: TRBJ2-7; CDR3 protein: CASSGQGGGSYEQYF; CDR3 DNA: TGTGCCAGCAGCGGACAGGGAGGCGGCTCCTACGAGCAGTACTTC
V gene: TRBV18; clone size: -; D gene: -; J gene: TRBJ1-5; CDR3 protein: CASSPPTAVGSNQPQHF; CDR3 DNA: TGTGCCAGCTCACCACCGACGGCAGTGGGGAGCAATCAGCCCCAGCATTTT
V gene: TRBV23-1; clone size: few; D gene: -; J gene: TRBJ1-4; CDR3 protein: CASSQQPTNEKLFF; CDR3 DNA: TGCGCCAGCAGCCAACAACCAACTAATGAAAAACTGTTTTTT
V gene: TRBV19; clone size: few; D gene: -; J gene: TRBJ1-1; CDR3 protein: CASNPGQYEAFF; CDR3 DNA: TGTGCCAGCAACCCTGGACAGTATGAAGCTTTCTTT
V gene: TRBV6-8; clone size: few; D gene: -; J gene: TRBJ1-1; CDR3 protein: CATASVQNTEAFF; CDR3 DNA: TGTGCCACCGCGTCGGTACAGAACACTGAAGCTTTCTTT
V gene: TRBV6-8; clone size: -; D gene: TRBD1; J gene: TRBJ1-2; CDR3 protein: CASSYTPGQGPYGYTF; CDR3 DNA: TGTGCCAGCAGTTACACACCTGGACAGGGCCCCTATGGCTACACCTTC
V gene: TRBV12-2; clone size: -; D gene: -; J gene: TRBJ2-1; CDR3 protein: CATTGTSLYNEQFF; CDR3 DNA: TGTGCCACCACCGGGACTAGCCTCTACAATGAGCAGTTCTTC
V gene: TRBV6-8; clone size: few; D gene: TRBD1; J gene: TRBJ1-1; CDR3 protein: CASSYRPGTGTGTEAFF; CDR3 DNA: TGTGCCAGCAGTTACCGTCCCGGGACAGGGACGGGCACTGAAGCTTTCTTT
V gene: TRBV25-1; clone size: -; D gene: -; J gene: TRBJ1-1; CDR3 protein: CASSGGGAGTEAFF; CDR3 DNA: TGTGCCAGCAGTGGGGGTGGGGCAGGCACTGAAGCTTTCTTT
V gene: TRBV18; clone size: once; D gene: -; J gene: TRBJ2-7; CDR3 protein: CASSPTSYEQYF; CDR3 DNA: TGTGCCAGCTCACCAACTTCCTACGAGCAGTACTTC
V gene: TRBV11-3; clone size: many; D gene: -; J gene: TRBJ1-1; CDR3 protein: CASSVTLANTEAFF; CDR3 DNA: TGTGCCAGCAGCGTGACTTTAGCCAACACTGAAGCTTTCTTT
V gene: TRBV6-8; clone size: -; D gene: -; J gene: TRBJ2-7; CDR3 protein: CASRRAGTEQYF; CDR3 DNA: TGTGCCAGCAGAAGGGCAGGGACCGAGCAGTACTTC
V gene: TRBV19; clone size: -; D gene: TRBD1; J gene: TRBJ1-5; CDR3 protein: CASKRGQGNSNQPQHF; CDR3 DNA: TGTGCCAGTAAGCGAGGACAGGGAAATAGCAATCAGCCCCAGCATTTT
V gene: TRBV11-3; clone size: -; D gene: TRBD2; J gene: TRBJ2-3; CDR3 protein: CASSLQPGLAGGTSTDTQYF; CDR3 DNA: TGTGCCAGCAGCCTGCAACCGGGACTAGCGGGGGGTACTAGCACAGATACGCAGTATTTT
V gene: TRBV11-3; clone size: few; D gene: -; J gene: TRBJ2-2; CDR3 protein: CASSSTGRNTGELFF; CDR3 DNA: TGTGCCAGCAGTTCCACCGGGAGGAACACCGGGGAGCTGTTTTTT
V gene: TRBV28; clone size: -; D gene: -; J gene: TRBJ1-5; CDR3 protein: CASRESIGNQPQHF; CDR3 DNA: TGTGCCAGCAGGGAATCGATTGGCAATCAGCCCCAGCATTTT
V gene: TRBV6-8; clone size: few; D gene: TRBD1; J gene: TRBJ2-5; CDR3 protein: CAIRQTGAQETQYF; CDR3 DNA: TGTGCCATCAGACAGACAGGGGCCCAAGAGACCCAGTACTTC
V gene: TRBV18; clone size: once; D gene: -; J gene: TRBJ2-7; CDR3 protein: CASSPGGYEQYF; CDR3 DNA: TGTGCCAGCTCACCAGGGGGATACGAGCAGTACTTC
V gene: TRBV11-3; clone size: -; D gene: -; J gene: TRBJ2-5; CDR3 protein: CASSLDVRGAGQETQYF; CDR3 DNA: TGTGCCAGCAGCTTAGATGTTAGGGGCGCGGGCCAAGAGACCCAGTACTTC
V gene: TRBV18; clone size: -; D gene: TRBD1; J gene: TRBJ1-5; CDR3 protein: CASSPIQGGQGQPQHF; CDR3 DNA: TGTGCCAGCTCACCAATTCAGGGGGGTCAAGGTCAGCCCCAGCATTTT
V gene: TRBV11-3; clone size: -; D gene: -; J gene: TRBJ2-1; CDR3 protein: CASSLEAIPVEQFF; CDR3 DNA: TGTGCCAGCAGCTTGGAAGCTATCCCCGTGGAGCAGTTCTTC
V gene: TRBV11-3; clone size: few; D gene: TRBD2; J gene: TRBJ2-1; CDR3 protein: CASSFQTFGGNEQFF; CDR3 DNA: TGTGCCAGCAGCTTCCAGACCTTCGGGGGGAATGAGCAGTTCTTC
V gene: TRBV18; clone size: few; D gene: TRBD2; J gene: TRBJ2-1; CDR3 protein: CASSPPAGGLNEQFF; CDR3 DNA: TGTGCCAGCTCACCACCGGCGGGAGGGCTGAATGAGCAGTTCTTC
V gene: TRBV11-3; clone size: -; D gene: -; J gene: TRBJ2-2; CDR3 protein: CASSRGVVENTGELFF; CDR3 DNA: TGTGCCAGCAGCCGTGGGGTAGTAGAAAACACCGGGGAGCTGTTTTTT
V gene: TRBV6-8; clone size: few; D gene: -; J gene: TRBJ2-7; CDR3 protein: CASSSQGFKQYF; CDR3 DNA: TGTGCCAGCAGCTCGCAGGGTTTCAAGCAGTACTTC
V gene: TRBV18; clone size: -; D gene: TRBD1; J gene: TRBJ2-2; CDR3 protein: CASSQKGTGLNTGELFF; CDR3 DNA: TGTGCCAGCTCACAGAAGGGGACAGGGCTGAACACCGGGGAGCTGTTTTTT
V gene: TRBV28; clone size: few; D gene: -; J gene: TRBJ1-1; CDR3 protein: CASSLLTDMNTEAFF; CDR3 DNA: TGTGCCAGCAGTTTATTAACAGACATGAACACTGAAGCTTTCTTT
V gene: TRBV18; clone size: few; D gene: TRBD1; J gene: TRBJ2-2; CDR3 protein: CASSPQGANGELFF; CDR3 DNA: TGTGCCAGCTCACCCCAGGGGGCGAACGGGGAGCTGTTTTTT
V gene: TRBV6-8; clone size: few; D gene: -; J gene: TRBJ2-7; CDR3 protein: CASSYSTTAYEQYF; CDR3 DNA: TGTGCCAGCAGTTACTCGACGACAGCGTACGAGCAGTACTTC
V gene: TRBV9; clone size: -; D gene: -; J gene: TRBJ1-2; CDR3 protein: CASSALARANYGYTF; CDR3 DNA: TGTGCCAGCAGCGCCTTGGCCAGAGCTAACTATGGCTACACCTTC
V gene: TRBV19; clone size: -; D gene: -; J gene: TRBJ2-2; CDR3 protein: CASSGKWGTGELFF; CDR3 DNA: TGTGCCAGTAGTGGAAAATGGGGCACCGGGGAGCTGTTTTTT
V gene: TRBV29-1; clone size: -; D gene: -; J gene: TRBJ2-7; CDR3 protein: CSVEGDSYEQYF; CDR3 DNA: TGCAGCGTTGAAGGGGACTCCTACGAGCAGTACTTC
V gene: TRBV6-8; clone size: -; D gene: -; J gene: TRBJ2-2; CDR3 protein: CASSPGRQSGWSTGELFF; CDR3 DNA: TGTGCCAGCAGTCCGGGGAGACAGAGTGGGTGGAGCACCGGGGAGCTGTTTTTT
V gene: TRBV7-6; clone size: many; D gene: TRBD1; J gene: TRBJ1-1; CDR3 protein: CASSAGQGARMNTEAFF; CDR3 DNA: TGTGCCAGCAGCGCGGGACAGGGGGCGAGAATGAACACTGAAGCTTTCTTT
V gene: TRBV11-3; clone size: few; D gene: -; J gene: TRBJ1-5; CDR3 protein: CASSQATSGGNQPQHF; CDR3 DNA: TGTGCCAGCAGCCAAGCAACTTCGGGGGGCAATCAGCCCCAGCATTTT
V gene: TRBV11-3; clone size: -; D gene: -; J gene: TRBJ2-3; CDR3 protein: CASSQQGPTTDTQYF; CDR3 DNA: TGTGCCAGCAGCCAGCAGGGACCCACCACAGATACGCAGTATTTT
V gene: TRBV6-8; clone size: few; D gene: -; J gene: TRBJ1-1; CDR3 protein: CASSSGMNTEAFF; CDR3 DNA: TGTGCCAGCAGTTCGGGGATGAACACTGAAGCTTTCTTT
V gene: TRBV6-8; clone size: few; D gene: TRBD2; J gene: TRBJ2-3; CDR3 protein: CASSYLAGASTDTQYF; CDR3 DNA: TGTGCCAGCAGTTACTTAGCGGGGGCAAGCACAGATACGCAGTATTTT
V gene: TRBV19; clone size: -; D gene: TRBD2; J gene: TRBJ2-5; CDR3 protein: CASSPIPGLAGGPQETQYF; CDR3 DNA: TGTGCCAGTAGTCCGATACCGGGACTAGCGGGAGGGCCGCAAGAGACCCAGTACTTC
V gene: TRBV6-8; clone size: few; D gene: -; J gene: TRBJ2-2; CDR3 protein: CASSFIVRATNTGELFF; CDR3 DNA: TGTGCCAGCAGTTTTATCGTGAGGGCTACGAACACCGGGGAGCTGTTTTTT